This TCR beta chain was recorded in a study of blood T cell repertoires in COVID-19 (dated by TCRdb to 2018 to 2020). A note on the overall study: Collaborator samples came from the United States, Italy and Spain and covered acute and convalescent phases of COVID-19. The material from the prospective study consisted of cDNA or gDNA derived from T cells, B-cell-depleted T cells, or PBMCs. The dataset comprised deeply sampled blood TCRbeta repertoires from subjects exposed to, actively infected with, or recovered from COVID-19. The repertoires were released in a freely available public database meant as a resource for research on the immune response to SARS-CoV-2. Samples came from the ongoing ImmuneRACE study (first 160 participants) plus 1,254 subjects from 6 global collaborators. Sample metadata almost always included a de-identified subject ID, COVID-19 status, age in years and sex. HLA class I and class II types, where available, came from metadata supplied by the sample provider rather than from assay-based typing.

On the study overall, not on this receptor specifically: Clinical and demographic metadata were provided uncurated, with the amount varying by source and participant.

Points on this clone: Its antigen is still unknown. Base quality data are lacking; no much larger clone is found one base away.

TCRbeta CDR3 regions were amplified from genomic DNA by means of the immunoSEQ Assay, a bias-controlled multiplex PCR. Per the authors' processing: Nucleated cell counts per sample were estimated from amplification of reference gene primers within the assay. To quantify the absolute abundance of each unique TCRbeta CDR3 rearrangement, sequence reads were collapsed and filtered. For each sample, productive Simpson clonality was calculated as the square root of Simpson's diversity index over productive rearrangements. Sourced from immuneACCESS, this table was stored by TCRdb with only in-frame sequences that have V and J called. A share of the clones is absent; for the studies checked, an unresolved V gene accounts for under half, and the remainder has no known explanation. V and J calls and clone size follow that table, whereas D and trimming were derived from the DNA. The sample table lists 220,000 or so clones, around 88% of them with a count of one. About 2.1% of the sample is in the top ten clones.

Between the V and J ends, shortened by 0 bases and 9 bases respectively, the junction contains 11 bases. The CDR3 sequence holds 13 residues, the cysteine and phenylalanine included. Only the CDR3 part of the read is kept: 39 bases, read in frame from the first base. From a lookup of the germline V gene, CDR1 and CDR2 are SGHDN and FVKESK. Enrolling through a virtual design, the prospective study's participants ranged in age from roughly 18 to 90 years and lived across around 25 United States geographic areas. In the prospective study, cohorts were assigned on the basis of participant-reported clinical history obtained from a screening survey and a study questionnaire. Recovered participants in ImmuneRACE Cohort 3 were defined by two consecutive negative NP/OP PCR tests, clearance by a healthcare professional, or resolution of symptoms. In the prospective study, mobile phlebotomists collected whole blood, serum and a nasopharyngeal or oropharyngeal swab from each participant. Participants in the prospective study had the option to provide additional blood draws and questionnaires over a roughly 2-month period. Before DNA extraction, prospective study blood samples were shipped either frozen or at room temperature.

This sequence uses TRBV14 and TRBJ1-1; possibly the D gene is TRBD1, per 5 matching bases. This TCR was sampled from a woman aged 45-65 years who had recovered from COVID-19. Sequencing was carried out using PBMCs or T cells enriched from blood (not recorded which). In nucleotides, the sequence is TGTGCCAGCAGCCAAGACCGACAGACCAAAGCTTTCTTT. Its amino acids are CASSQDRQTKAFF.